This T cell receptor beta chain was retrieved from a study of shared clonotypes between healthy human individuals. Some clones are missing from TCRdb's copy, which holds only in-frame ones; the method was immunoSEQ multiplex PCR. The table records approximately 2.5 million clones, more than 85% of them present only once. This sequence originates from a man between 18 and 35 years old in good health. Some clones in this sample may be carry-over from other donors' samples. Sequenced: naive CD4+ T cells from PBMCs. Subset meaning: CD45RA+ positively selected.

CDR3 protein: CASKLTGHSGNTIYF. CDR3 nucleotides: TGTGCCAGCAAATTGACAGGCCACTCTGGAAACACCATATATTTT. This chain joins TRBV4-2 and TRBJ1-3, with a tentative D call TRBD1 (6 bases). This CDR3 comprises 15 residues. The germline V gene has CDR1 LGHNA and CDR2 YNFKEQ. The V and J ends lost 7 bases and 0 bases respectively, with 13 bases between them.